Shown below are 8 T cell receptor beta chains from a single sample sequenced in a study of shared clonotypes between healthy human individuals. Sequencing was performed with immunoSEQ multiplex PCR; in TCRdb, only in-frame clones are kept and a portion is missing. The sample shows some 510,000 clones, about four fifths of them seen only once. The source material was PBMCs. The origin of the receptors is a woman in her forties in good health. Some clones in this sample may be carry-over from other donors' samples.

About this clone: One end of the junction fails to match germline, which may point to a read error. The gene calls are TRBV7-2 and TRBJ2-5; 11 bases line up with TRBD2. The DNA end is a closer match to TRBJ2-7, so the J assignment may be wrong. This CDR3 region has 14 residues. CDR1 is SGHTA and CDR2 is FQGNSA in the germline V gene. CDR3 region: CASSLAGGPYEQYF. Written as DNA, the CDR3 is TGTGCCAGCAGCCTAGCGGGAGGCCCCTACGAGCAGTACTTC.

The rearrangement joins TRBV5-4 to TRBJ2-7, with D perhaps matching TRBD2 (5 bases). Germline V gives CDR1 SGHNT, CDR2 YYREEE (reference sequence). V gave up 5 bases and J gave up 2 bases, with 17 bases separating them. The CDR3 runs 15 residues. CDR3 region: CASSLPGKLAYEQYF. The CDR3 nucleotides are TGTGCCAGCAGTCTACCGGGAAAACTTGCCTACGAGCAGTACTTC.

The chain recombines TRBV9 with TRBJ1-3; possible D gene TRBD1, 5 bases. V lost 0 bases, J lost 0 bases, and 13 bases lay in between. The CDR3 has 17 residues. Germline CDR1 and CDR2: SGDLS and YYNGEE. This CDR3 is CASSVGGGAGSGNTIYF. The CDR3 DNA is TGTGCCAGCAGCGTAGGTGGAGGGGCCGGCTCTGGAAACACCATATATTTT. Based on the CDR3 plus reference TRBV9 and TRBJ1-3, the full variable domain is DSGVTQTPKHLITATGQRVTLRCSPRSGDLSVYWYQQSLDQGLQFLIQYYNGEERAKGNILERFSAQQFPDLHSELNLSSLELGDSALYFCASSVGGGAGSGNTIYFGEGSWLTVV.

Concerning this clone: Distinct nucleotide sequences in the sample also encode this CDR3. The CDR3 region is CASSLLRDEQFF. The CDR3 nucleotides read TGTGCCAGCAGTTTGCTGCGAGATGAGCAGTTCTTC. The V gene is TRBV28, the J gene TRBJ2-1; D remains ambiguous. Germline V lookup: CDR1 MDHEN, CDR2 SYDVKM. The CDR3 is 12 amino acids. The V end lost 3 bases, the J end lost 8 bases, and 8 bases lay between the germline ends.

This sequence joins TRBV6-1 and TRBJ2-7, with 9 bases aligning to TRBD2. Germline V gives CDR1 MNHNS, CDR2 SASEGT. V was pared by 6 bases and J by 2 bases, with 8 bases of the junction left unmatched. This CDR3 has 15 residues. CDR3 DNA sequence: TGTGCCAGCAGCCTGGAGACTAGCGGTCCCTACGAGCAGTACTTC. Amino acid sequence: CASSLETSGPYEQYF.

The chain has TRBV7-3 and TRBJ2-5, with D unclear. Trimming removed 1 base from V and 5 bases from J, with 14 bases in between. CDR1 and CDR2 (germline): SGHTA, FQGTGA. CDR3 length equals 15 residues. Here the CDR3 DNA reads TGTGCCAGCAGCTTAAACCAGAGGTCAAGGGAGACCCAGTACTTC. Its translation is CASSLNQRSRETQYF.

The chain uses TRBV28 and TRBJ1-2; D may be TRBD1 (6 bases). The CDR3 length is 15 residues. Germline V gene data show CDR1 as MDHEN and CDR2 as SYDVKM. The germline V and J ends were trimmed by 3 bases and 7 bases, with 18 bases remaining between them. The CDR3 protein is CASSFPGGGAFGYTF. CDR3 coding DNA: TGTGCCAGCAGTTTCCCCGGGGGGGGCGCATTTGGCTACACCTTC.

This rearrangement joins TRBV7-2 to TRBJ1-1, with a weak D call TRBD1 (6 bases). Germline V gene lookup returns CDR1 SGHTA and CDR2 FQGNSA. V was pared by 0 bases and J by 11 bases, with 10 bases between. There are 12 residues in the CDR3. CDR3 loop: CASSLAQGRAFF. CDR3 nucleotide sequence: TGTGCCAGCAGCTTAGCGCAGGGGAGGGCTTTCTTT.